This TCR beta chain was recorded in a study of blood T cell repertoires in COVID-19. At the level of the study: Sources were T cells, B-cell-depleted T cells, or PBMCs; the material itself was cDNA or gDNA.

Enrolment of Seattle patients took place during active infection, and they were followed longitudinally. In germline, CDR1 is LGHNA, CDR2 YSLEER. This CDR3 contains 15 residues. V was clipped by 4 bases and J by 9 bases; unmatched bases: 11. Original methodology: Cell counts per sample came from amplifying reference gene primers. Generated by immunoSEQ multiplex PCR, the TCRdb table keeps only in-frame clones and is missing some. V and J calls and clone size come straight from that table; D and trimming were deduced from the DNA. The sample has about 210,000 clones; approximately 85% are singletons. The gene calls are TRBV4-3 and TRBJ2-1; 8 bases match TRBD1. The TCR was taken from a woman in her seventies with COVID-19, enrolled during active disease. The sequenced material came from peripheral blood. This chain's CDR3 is CASSPFYPDRVEQFF. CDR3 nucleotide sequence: TGCGCCAGCAGCCCTTTTTATCCGGACAGGGTTGAGCAGTTCTTC.